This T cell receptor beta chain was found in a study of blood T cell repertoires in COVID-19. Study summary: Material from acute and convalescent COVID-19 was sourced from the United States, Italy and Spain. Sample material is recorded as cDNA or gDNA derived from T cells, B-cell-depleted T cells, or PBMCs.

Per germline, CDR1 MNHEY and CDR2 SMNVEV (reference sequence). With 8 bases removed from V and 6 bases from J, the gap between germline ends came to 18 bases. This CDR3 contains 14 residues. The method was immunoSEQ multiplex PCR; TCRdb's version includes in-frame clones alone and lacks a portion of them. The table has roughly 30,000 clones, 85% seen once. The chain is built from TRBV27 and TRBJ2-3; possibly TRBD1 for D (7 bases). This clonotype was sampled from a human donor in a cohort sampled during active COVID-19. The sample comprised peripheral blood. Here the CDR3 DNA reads TGTGCCAGCTGGAGGGGGCGGGTGCCCGATACGCAGTATTTT. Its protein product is CASWRGRVPDTQYF.